Shown below are 22 T cell receptor beta chains from a single sample sequenced in a study of blood T cell repertoires in COVID-19. Generated by immunoSEQ multiplex PCR, the TCRdb table keeps only in-frame clones and is missing some. The sample shows roughly 230,000 clones, 83% of them seen only once. Sequencing was carried out using peripheral blood. The source is a man aged 40-55 years with active or convalescent COVID-19.

The chain has TRBV20-1 and TRBJ1-4; maybe TRBD1 (5 bases). Per the germline V gene, CDR1 is DFQATT and CDR2 is SNEGSKA (reference sequence). Trimming cost V 2 bases and J 12 bases, with 10 bases left between them. CDR3 size: 11 residues. The CDR3 protein is CSARRQTELFF. In DNA, the CDR3 is TGCAGTGCTAGACGACAGACAGAACTGTTTTTT.

This chain links TRBV18 with TRBJ2-2, with TRBD2 matching 7 bases. Losses at the gene ends were 7 bases for V and 1 base for J; bases not matched to a gene: 6. This CDR3 has 15 amino acids. Germline values: CDR1 KGHSH, CDR2 LQKENI. CDR3 sequence (DNA): TGTGCCAGCTTACCGGGAGGCCTGAACACCGGGGAGCTGTTTTTT. Translating gives CASLPGGLNTGELFF.

This chain connects TRBV11-2 to TRBJ1-1, with TRBD1 matching 9 bases. The germline CDR1 and CDR2 sequences are SGHAT and FQNNGV. The CDR3 is made up of 13 amino acids. Trimming cost V 4 bases and J 4 bases; bases outside gene matches: 1. This chain's CDR3 is CASSSQGATEAFF. CDR3 coding DNA: TGTGCCAGCAGCTCACAGGGGGCCACTGAAGCTTTCTTT.

The genes are TRBV19 and TRBJ2-3; D is possibly TRBD1 (6 bases). This CDR3 is 14 amino acids long. The ends were cut back, 6 bases at V and 3 bases at J, with 13 bases in the middle. Germline values: CDR1 LNHDA, CDR2 SQIVND (reference sequence). The CDR3 DNA reads as TGTGCCAGTAGAACAGGGATCAGTACAGATACGCAGTATTTT. Its translation is CASRTGISTDTQYF. Full variable domain (missing parts from reference TRBV19 and TRBJ2-3): DGGITQSPKYLFRKEGQNVTLSCEQNLNHDAMYWYRQDPGQGLRLIYYSQIVNDFQKGDIAEGYSVSREKKESFPLTVTSAQKNPTAFYLCASRTGISTDTQYFGPGTRLTVL.

The chain combines TRBV5-1 with TRBJ2-5; 9 nucleotides line up with TRBD2. Germline V gives CDR1 SGHRS, CDR2 YFSETQ. V was pared by 0 bases and J by 4 bases, with 13 bases of the junction left unmatched. The CDR3 runs to 18 residues. CDR3 DNA: TGCGCCAGCAGCTTGGCGGACTACCCCGGGACTAGCTCAGAGACCCAGTACTTC. Protein sequence: CASSLADYPGTSSETQYF.

The chain carries TRBV27 and TRBJ2-1; D is perhaps TRBD2 (5 bases). The CDR3 is 14 amino acids. Germline loops: CDR1 MNHEY, CDR2 SMNVEV (reference sequence). Between the trimmed V and J ends, which lost 1 base and 5 bases, there was a span of 9 bases. The CDR3 is CASSLLTGNNEQFF. In nucleotides, the CDR3 is TGTGCCAGCAGTTTATTAACGGGGAACAATGAGCAGTTCTTC.

The genes are TRBV30 and TRBJ1-5; D uncertain. CDR1 is GTSNPN and CDR2 is SVGIG in the germline V gene (reference sequence). The CDR3 covers 13 residues. V was shortened by 1 base and J by 0 bases, with 4 bases between the two germline ends. CDR3: CAWSGYSNQPQHF. In DNA form, the CDR3 reads TGTGCCTGGAGTGGCTATAGCAATCAGCCCCAGCATTTT.

The chain couples TRBV6-1 to TRBJ1-5, with 7 bases fitting TRBD1. Germline V lookup: CDR1 MNHNS, CDR2 SASEGT. V lost 3 bases, J lost 4 bases, and 6 bases stayed unmatched. This CDR3 has 15 amino acids. The CDR3 nucleotides read TGTGCCAGCAGTGAGGCGACAGGGTGGAATCAGCCCCAGCATTTT. It is translated as CASSEATGWNQPQHF.

This chain uses TRBV28 with TRBJ1-5; 12 positions match TRBD1. From germline, CDR1 is MDHEN and CDR2 SYDVKM. V lost 4 bases, J lost 2 bases, and 9 bases stayed unmatched. This CDR3 comprises 18 residues. The CDR3 DNA is TGTGCCAGCAGTTCCGGGACAGGGGGCATTTACGGCAATCAGCCCCAGCATTTT. Protein: CASSSGTGGIYGNQPQHF.

The chain recombines TRBV24-1 with TRBJ2-1; 10 bases are shared with TRBD1. Losses at the gene ends were 5 bases for V and 3 bases for J; bases not matched to a gene: 6. CDR1 and CDR2 (germline): KGHDR, SFDVKD. The CDR3 has 16 amino acids. CDR3 sequence: CATSAVDRGRYNEQFF. The CDR3 coding sequence is TGTGCCACCAGTGCCGTCGACAGGGGGCGCTACAATGAGCAGTTCTTC.

The chain employs TRBV5-1 and TRBJ2-5; D may be TRBD1 (6 bases). CDR1 and CDR2 (germline): SGHRS, YFSETQ. V was clipped by 5 bases and J by 1 base, with 12 bases between them. The CDR3 runs 14 residues. The CDR3 here is CASSGGQTQETQYF. The CDR3 nucleotides are TGCGCCAGCAGTGGAGGACAGACCCAAGAGACCCAGTACTTC.

The chain has TRBV4-1 and TRBJ2-7; D gene ambiguous. CDR1 is MGHRA, CDR2 YSYEKL, per germline. Between the trimmed V and J ends, which lost 1 base and 3 bases, there was a span of 7 bases. This CDR3 spans 13 amino acids. CDR3 DNA: TGCGCCAGCAGCCAAGGAGAGTTCTACGAGCAGTACTTC. It specifies CASSQGEFYEQYF.

This clone has only one observation. The chain uses TRBV5-1 and TRBJ2-5; D might be TRBD2 (5 bases). CDR1 and CDR2 (germline): SGHRS, YFSETQ. Trimming shortened V by 4 bases and J by 0 bases, and 13 bases separated the two germline ends. This CDR3 spans 15 amino acids. CDR3 residues: CASSPLGGYQETQYF. The CDR3 DNA follows: TGCGCCAGCAGCCCCTTGGGCGGGTACCAAGAGACCCAGTACTTC.

The chain carries TRBV6-5 and TRBJ1-1, with D possibly TRBD1 on 5 matching bases. Trimming removed 7 bases from V and 8 bases from J, with 20 bases in between. The length of the CDR3 is 14 residues. Per the germline V gene, CDR1 is MNHEY and CDR2 is SVGAGI. The CDR3 coding sequence is TGTGCCAGCAAACGGACCTTGAGGGACTGGGAAGCTTTCTTT. Amino acids: CASKRTLRDWEAFF.

This clone was detected only a few times. The V gene is TRBV11-3, the J gene TRBJ2-7; 8 bases line up with TRBD2. Germline V gene lookup returns CDR1 SGHNT and CDR2 YENEEA. The CDR3 is 15 amino acids. With V trimmed by 1 base and J by 7 bases, 9 bases remained unmatched. In DNA form, the CDR3 reads TGTGCCAGCAGCTTAGTGGTCCTAGCGGGTGAAGAGCAGTACTTC. Protein product: CASSLVVLAGEEQYF.

This chain joins TRBV7-2 and TRBJ1-1, with a possible D match to TRBD1 (5 bases). V lost 5 bases and J lost 4, with 17 bases in between. Germline values: CDR1 SGHTA, CDR2 FQGNSA. CDR3 size: 15 residues. CDR3 in amino acids: CASSDSALGVTEAFF. The CDR3 DNA reads as TGTGCCAGCAGCGACTCCGCGTTAGGGGTCACTGAAGCTTTCTTT.

This chain links TRBV5-4 with TRBJ1-1; D is possibly TRBD1 (6 bases). Germline loops: CDR1 SGHNT, CDR2 YYREEE (reference sequence). V was trimmed by 2 bases and J by 5 bases, leaving 22 bases between them. This CDR3 comprises 17 residues. The CDR3 nucleotides are TGTGCCAGCAGCTTTTACCCCATACAGGGAAGTGAAACTGAAGCTTTCTTT. It is translated as CASSFYPIQGSETEAFF.

The CDR3 DNA sequence: TGTGCCAGCAGGCCACTAGCGGGAAGCACAGATACGCAGTATTTT. It translates to CASRPLAGSTDTQYF. This chain uses TRBV6-4 with TRBJ2-3; 10 nucleotides align to TRBD2. The V and J ends lost 6 bases and 0 bases, in that order; junction bases with no gene match: 3. The germline V gene has CDR1 MRHNA and CDR2 SNTAGT. The CDR3 has 15 amino acids.

V usage is TRBV21-1 and J usage is TRBJ1-5; the D segment call TRBD1 is taken from the table without a DNA check. TRBV21-1 constitutes a pseudogene. This CDR3 comprises 15 residues. The CDR3 DNA reads TGTGCCAGCAGCAACCCAGACAGGCTCTCTCAGCCCCAGCATTTT. This translates into CASSNPDRLSQPQHF.

The chain has TRBV11-3 and TRBJ1-2, with 7 bases matching TRBD1. The CDR3 is 15 amino acids. Per germline, CDR1 SGHNT and CDR2 YENEEA. V shed 5 bases and J 3 bases; nucleotides not matched to a gene: 9. The CDR3 loop reads CASSTRQGAYYGYTF. CDR3 in DNA: TGTGCCAGCAGCACGAGACAGGGTGCCTACTATGGCTACACCTTC.

The V and J genes are TRBV27 and TRBJ1-5, with a possible D match to TRBD1 (5 bases). From germline, CDR1 is MNHEY and CDR2 SMNVEV (reference sequence). V was pared by 2 bases and J by 5 bases, with 7 bases between. This CDR3 comprises 13 residues. This chain's CDR3 is CASSLTGHQPQHF. The CDR3 region has the DNA TGTGCCAGCAGTTTAACAGGCCATCAGCCCCAGCATTTT.

This clone was recorded at least ten times. The chain uses TRBV18 and TRBJ1-1; D is ambiguous. CDR1 is KGHSH and CDR2 is LQKENI in the germline V gene. The germline V and J ends were trimmed by 0 bases and 3 bases, with 14 bases remaining between them. The CDR3 runs 16 residues. CDR3 in DNA: TGTGCCAGCTCACCACCGAATCGGGGAGGTGACACTGAAGCTTTCTTT. Its protein product is CASSPPNRGGDTEAFF.